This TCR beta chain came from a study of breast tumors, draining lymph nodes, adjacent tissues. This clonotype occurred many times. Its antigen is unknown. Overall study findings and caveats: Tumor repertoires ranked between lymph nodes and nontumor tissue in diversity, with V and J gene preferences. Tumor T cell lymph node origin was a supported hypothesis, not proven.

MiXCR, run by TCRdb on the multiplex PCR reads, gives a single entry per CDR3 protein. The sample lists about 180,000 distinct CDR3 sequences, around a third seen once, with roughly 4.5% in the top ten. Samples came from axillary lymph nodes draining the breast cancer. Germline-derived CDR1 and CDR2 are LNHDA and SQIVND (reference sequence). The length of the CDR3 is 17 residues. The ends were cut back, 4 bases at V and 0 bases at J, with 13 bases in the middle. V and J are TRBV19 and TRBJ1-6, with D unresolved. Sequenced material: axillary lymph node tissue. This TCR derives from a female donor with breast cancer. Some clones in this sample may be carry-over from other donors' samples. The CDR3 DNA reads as TGTGCCAGTAGTAATCTGGGTTCGAGCTCCTATAATTCACCCCTCCACTTT. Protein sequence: CASSNLGSSSYNSPLHF. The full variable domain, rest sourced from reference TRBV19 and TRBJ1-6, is DGGITQSPKYLFRKEGQNVTLSCEQNLNHDAMYWYRQDPGQGLRLIYYSQIVNDFQKGDIAEGYSVSREKKESFPLTVTSAQKNPTAFYLCASSNLGSSSYNSPLHFGNGTRLTVT.